This TCR beta chain was identified in a study of OX40 agonist ivuxolimab in advanced cancers. Turning to the study itself: Anti-PD-1, anti-PD-L1 or anti-CTLA-4 therapy given earlier was allowed, and over 35% had some. Study results and caveats: Antigen specificity of clonally expanded peripheral T cells was not established.

As concerns this clone: Its antigen remains unidentified.

V dropped 4 bases and J dropped 6; count of bases not matched to a gene: 5. The CDR3 contains 15 residues. Germline loops: CDR1 SGHTS, CDR2 YDEGEE. Assay: immunoSEQ multiplex PCR; the TCRdb copy retains only in-frame clones and omits some. The sample records some 100,000 clones, around 90% being singletons. The sequencing here drew on CD4+ or CD8+ T cells sorted from blood, taken in a trial of the OX40 agonist ivuxolimab. This receptor was taken from an adult with an advanced solid tumor such as melanoma, head and neck, liver or kidney cancer. The rearrangement uses TRBV5-8 and TRBJ1-5, with TRBD1 matching 12 bases. The CDR3 region has the DNA TGTGCCAGCAGCGGGACAGGGGGCTTGGGTCAGCCCCAGCATTTT. Its translation is CASSGTGGLGQPQHF.